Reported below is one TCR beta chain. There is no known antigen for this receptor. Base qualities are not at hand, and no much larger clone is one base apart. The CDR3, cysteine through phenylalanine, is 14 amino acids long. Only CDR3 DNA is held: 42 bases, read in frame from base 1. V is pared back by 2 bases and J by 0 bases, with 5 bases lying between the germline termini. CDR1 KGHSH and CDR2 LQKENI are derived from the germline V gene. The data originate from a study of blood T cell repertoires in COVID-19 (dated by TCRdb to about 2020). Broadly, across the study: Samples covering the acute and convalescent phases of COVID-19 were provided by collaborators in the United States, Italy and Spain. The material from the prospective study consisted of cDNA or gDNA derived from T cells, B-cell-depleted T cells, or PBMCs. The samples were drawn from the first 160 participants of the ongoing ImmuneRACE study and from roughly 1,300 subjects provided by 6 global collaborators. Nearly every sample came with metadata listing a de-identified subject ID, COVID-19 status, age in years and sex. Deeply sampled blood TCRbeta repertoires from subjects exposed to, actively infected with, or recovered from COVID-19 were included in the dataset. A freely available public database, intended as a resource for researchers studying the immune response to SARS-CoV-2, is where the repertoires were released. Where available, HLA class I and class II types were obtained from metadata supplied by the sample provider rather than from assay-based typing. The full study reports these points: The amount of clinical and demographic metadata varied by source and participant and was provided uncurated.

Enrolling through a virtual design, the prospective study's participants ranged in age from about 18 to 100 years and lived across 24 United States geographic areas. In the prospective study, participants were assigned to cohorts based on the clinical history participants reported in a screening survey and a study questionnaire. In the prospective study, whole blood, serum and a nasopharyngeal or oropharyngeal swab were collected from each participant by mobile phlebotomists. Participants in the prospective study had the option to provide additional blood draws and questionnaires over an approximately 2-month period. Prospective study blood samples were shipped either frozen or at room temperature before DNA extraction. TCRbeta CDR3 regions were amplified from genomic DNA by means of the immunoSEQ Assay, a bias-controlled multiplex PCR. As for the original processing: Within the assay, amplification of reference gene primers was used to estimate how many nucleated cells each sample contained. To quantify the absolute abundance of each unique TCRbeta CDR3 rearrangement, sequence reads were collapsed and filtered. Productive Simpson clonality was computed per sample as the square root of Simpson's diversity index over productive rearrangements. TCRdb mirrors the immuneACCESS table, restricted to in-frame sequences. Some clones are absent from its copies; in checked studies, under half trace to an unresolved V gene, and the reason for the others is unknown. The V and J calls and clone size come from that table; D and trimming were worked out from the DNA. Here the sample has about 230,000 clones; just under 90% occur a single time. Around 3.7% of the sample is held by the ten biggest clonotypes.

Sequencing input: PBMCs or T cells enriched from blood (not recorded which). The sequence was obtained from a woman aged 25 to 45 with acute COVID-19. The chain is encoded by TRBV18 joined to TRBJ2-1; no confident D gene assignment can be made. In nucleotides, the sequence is TGTGCCAGCTCACCAACAAGCTCCTACAATGAGCAGTTCTTC. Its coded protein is CASSPTSSYNEQFF.